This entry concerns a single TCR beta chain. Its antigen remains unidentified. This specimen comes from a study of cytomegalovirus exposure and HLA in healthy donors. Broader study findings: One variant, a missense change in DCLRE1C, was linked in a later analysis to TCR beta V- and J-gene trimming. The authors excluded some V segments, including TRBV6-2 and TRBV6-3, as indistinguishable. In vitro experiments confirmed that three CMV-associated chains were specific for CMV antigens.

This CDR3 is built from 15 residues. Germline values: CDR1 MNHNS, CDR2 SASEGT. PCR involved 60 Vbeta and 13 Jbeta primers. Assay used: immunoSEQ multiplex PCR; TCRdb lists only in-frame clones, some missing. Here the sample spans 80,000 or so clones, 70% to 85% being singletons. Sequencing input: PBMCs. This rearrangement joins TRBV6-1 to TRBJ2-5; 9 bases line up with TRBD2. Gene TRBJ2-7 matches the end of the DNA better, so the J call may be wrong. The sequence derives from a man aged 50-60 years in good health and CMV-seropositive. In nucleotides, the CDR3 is TGTGCCAGCAGTGATACACTAGCGGGTGGCTACGAGCAGTACTTC. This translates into CASSDTLAGGYEQYF.